The clone carrying this TCR beta chain was counted a few times. The CDR3 length is 13 residues. The junction had 4 bases not matched to a gene; V was cut back by 6 bases and J by 4 bases. The data originate from a study of response to subunit inactivated influenza vaccine. MiXCR, applied by TCRdb to the RT-PCR reads, yields one record per CDR3 protein. The table records about 570,000 distinct CDR3 sequences, around 10% of them present only once. The same specimen was also included in a second study, on T cells expressing NK-cell markers. According to that study: Researchers built TCR beta cDNA using 5'RACE template switching with UMIs.

The source is a man in his forties or fifties who received an inactivated influenza vaccine. Specimen: PBMCs from blood, collected on the day of vaccination. V gene TRBV12-3 or TRBV12-4 combines with J gene TRBJ1-2, with 8 nucleotides matching TRBD1. The CDR3 DNA reads as TGTGCCAGCAGCGACACAGGGGGCTATGGCTACACCTTC. Translated, it gives CASSDTGGYGYTF.